Listed below are T cell receptor beta chains from one sample, sequenced in a study of T cells in Graves' hyperthyroidism and ophthalmopathy. TCRdb processed the multiplex PCR reads anew with MiXCR; each CDR3 protein has one entry. The sample lists around 390,000 distinct CDR3 sequences; 13% to 15% were seen once. The sequenced sample was blood. All receptors come from a woman aged 30 to 39 with Graves' ophthalmopathy. The CDR3 runs from the conserved cysteine through the conserved F or W. A D gene is named only where the DNA matches it firmly. Where a row states a size, it is once, few, many or the class of an expanded clone; other rows omit it.

clone size: -; V gene: TRBV7-2; J gene: TRBJ2-7; D gene: -; CDR3 protein: CASSTGQAEQYF; CDR3 DNA: TGTGCCAGCAGCACCGGACAAGCCGAGCAGTACTTC
clone size: many; V gene: TRBV12-3/TRBV12-4; J gene: TRBJ1-4; D gene: -; CDR3 protein: CASSLQGRTNEKLFF; CDR3 DNA: TGTGCCAGCAGTTTACAGGGCCGAACTAATGAAAAACTGTTTTTT
clone size: many; V gene: TRBV7-8; J gene: TRBJ2-7; D gene: TRBD2; CDR3 protein: CASSLEGLAGPTYEQYF; CDR3 DNA: TGTGCCAGCAGCTTAGAGGGACTAGCGGGGCCCACCTACGAGCAGTACTTC
clone size: many; V gene: TRBV15; J gene: TRBJ2-5; D gene: TRBD1; CDR3 protein: CATSSPRGTGARETQYF; CDR3 DNA: TGTGCCACCAGCTCGCCTAGAGGGACAGGGGCTAGGGAGACCCAGTACTTC
clone size: many; V gene: TRBV6-5; J gene: TRBJ2-1; D gene: TRBD1; CDR3 protein: CASSYGDRNNNEQFF; CDR3 DNA: TGTGCCAGCAGTTACGGGGACAGGAATAACAATGAGCAGTTCTTC
clone size: few; V gene: TRBV25-1; J gene: TRBJ2-3; D gene: TRBD1; CDR3 protein: CASSEWAFEGASTDTQYF; CDR3 DNA: TGTGCCAGCAGTGAATGGGCCTTTGAGGGGGCAAGCACAGATACGCAGTATTTT
clone size: many; V gene: TRBV10-3; J gene: TRBJ1-6; D gene: -; CDR3 protein: CAIAIRERDSPLHF; CDR3 DNA: TGTGCCATTGCAATCCGGGAGAGGGATTCACCCCTCCACTTT
clone size: many; V gene: TRBV4-1; J gene: TRBJ1-1; D gene: TRBD1; CDR3 protein: CASSPRGSEAFF; CDR3 DNA: TGCGCCAGCAGCCCCAGGGGGTCTGAAGCTTTCTTT
clone size: many; V gene: TRBV7-9; J gene: TRBJ2-3; D gene: -; CDR3 protein: CASSPGYTDTQYF; CDR3 DNA: TGTGCCAGCAGTCCGGGGTACACAGATACGCAGTATTTT
clone size: once; V gene: TRBV29-1; J gene: TRBJ2-5; D gene: -; CDR3 protein: CSVLNRDGETQYF; CDR3 DNA: TGCAGCGTACTGAACAGGGATGGAGAGACCCAGTACTTC
clone size: many; V gene: TRBV5-5; J gene: TRBJ2-3; D gene: -; CDR3 protein: CASSLAGGSPDTQYF; CDR3 DNA: TGTGCCAGCAGCTTGGCAGGGGGGTCCCCAGATACGCAGTATTTT
clone size: -; V gene: TRBV19; J gene: TRBJ1-6; D gene: TRBD1; CDR3 protein: CASTPRTGGYSPLHF; CDR3 DNA: TGTGCCAGTACCCCCAGGACAGGGGGCTATTCACCCCTCCACTTT
clone size: few; V gene: TRBV29-1; J gene: TRBJ2-5; D gene: TRBD2; CDR3 protein: CSVDVSGGRLETQYF; CDR3 DNA: TGCAGCGTCGACGTTAGCGGGGGTCGCTTAGAGACCCAGTACTTC
clone size: many; V gene: TRBV14; J gene: TRBJ2-3; D gene: TRBD2; CDR3 protein: CASSQTLAAALESSTDTQYF; CDR3 DNA: TGTGCCAGCAGCCAAACTCTAGCGGCGGCTCTTGAAAGCAGCACAGATACGCAGTATTTT
clone size: few; V gene: TRBV28; J gene: TRBJ1-1; D gene: -; CDR3 protein: CASNEWGRRTEAFF; CDR3 DNA: TGTGCCAGCAACGAGTGGGGTCGGAGGACTGAAGCTTTCTTT